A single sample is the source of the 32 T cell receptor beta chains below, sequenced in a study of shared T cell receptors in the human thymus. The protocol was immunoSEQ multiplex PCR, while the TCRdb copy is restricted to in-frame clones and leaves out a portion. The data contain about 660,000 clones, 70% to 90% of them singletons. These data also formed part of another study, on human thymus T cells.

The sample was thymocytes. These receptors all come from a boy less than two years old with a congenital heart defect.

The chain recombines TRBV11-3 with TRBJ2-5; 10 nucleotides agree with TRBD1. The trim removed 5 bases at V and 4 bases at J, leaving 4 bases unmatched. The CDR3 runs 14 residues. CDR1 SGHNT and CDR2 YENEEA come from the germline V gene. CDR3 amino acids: CASSIDRGRETQYF. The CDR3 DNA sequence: TGTGCCAGCAGCATCGACAGGGGGCGAGAGACCCAGTACTTC. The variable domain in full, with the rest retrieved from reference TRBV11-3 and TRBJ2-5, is EAGVVQSPRYKIIEKKQPVAFWCNPISGHNTLYWYLQNLGQGPELLIRYENEEAVDDSQLPKDRFSAERLKGVDSTLKIQPAELGDSAVYLCASSIDRGRETQYFGPGTRLLVL.

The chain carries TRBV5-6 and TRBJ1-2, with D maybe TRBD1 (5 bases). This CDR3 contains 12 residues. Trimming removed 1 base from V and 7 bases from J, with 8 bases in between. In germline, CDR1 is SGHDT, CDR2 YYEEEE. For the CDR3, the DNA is TGTGCCAGCAGCTTGTTCAGGGTTGGCTACACCTTC. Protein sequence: CASSLFRVGYTF.

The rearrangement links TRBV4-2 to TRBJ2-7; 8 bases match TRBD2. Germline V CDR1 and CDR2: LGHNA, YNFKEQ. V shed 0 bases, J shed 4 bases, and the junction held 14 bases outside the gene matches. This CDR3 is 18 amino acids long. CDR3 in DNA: TGTGCCAGCAGCCAAGAAGTAGGGACTAGAAGACTTCCTTACGAGCAGTACTTC. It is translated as CASSQEVGTRRLPYEQYF.

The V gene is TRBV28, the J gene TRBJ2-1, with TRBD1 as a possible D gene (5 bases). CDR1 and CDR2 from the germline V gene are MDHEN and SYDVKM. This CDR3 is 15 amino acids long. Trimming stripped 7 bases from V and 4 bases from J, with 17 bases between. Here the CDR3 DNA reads TGTGCCAGCACCTTTGGTGACAGAACGTACAATGAGCAGTTCTTC. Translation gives CASTFGDRTYNEQFF.

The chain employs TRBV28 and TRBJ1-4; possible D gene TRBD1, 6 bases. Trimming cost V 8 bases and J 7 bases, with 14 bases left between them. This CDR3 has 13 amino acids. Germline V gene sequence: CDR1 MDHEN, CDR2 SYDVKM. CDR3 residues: CASDTGQGEKLFF. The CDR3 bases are TGTGCCAGCGACACAGGGCAGGGTGAAAAACTGTTTTTT.

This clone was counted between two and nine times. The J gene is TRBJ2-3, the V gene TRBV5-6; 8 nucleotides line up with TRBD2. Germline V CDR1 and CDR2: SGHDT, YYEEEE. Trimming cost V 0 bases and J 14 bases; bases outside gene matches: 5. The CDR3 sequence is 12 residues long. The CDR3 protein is CASSLGTSSGYF. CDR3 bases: TGTGCCAGCAGCTTGGGGACTAGCAGCGGGTATTTT.

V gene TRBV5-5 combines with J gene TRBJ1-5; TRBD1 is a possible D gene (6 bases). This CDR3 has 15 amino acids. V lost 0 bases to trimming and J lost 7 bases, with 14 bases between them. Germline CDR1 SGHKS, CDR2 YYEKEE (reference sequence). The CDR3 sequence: CASSLGPGDGQPQHF. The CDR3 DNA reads TGTGCCAGCAGCTTGGGTCCAGGGGACGGGCAGCCCCAGCATTTT.

As DNA, the CDR3 is TGTGCCAGCAGTTCCATTAGCGGTCTACTCTACAATGAGCAGTTCTTC. It codes for CASSSISGLLYNEQFF. This chain uses TRBV28 with TRBJ2-1, with TRBD2 as a possible D gene (6 bases). Germline CDR1 is MDHEN and CDR2 is SYDVKM. Trimming took off 4 bases at V and 3 bases at J, with 16 bases between the two ends. The CDR3 totals 16 residues.

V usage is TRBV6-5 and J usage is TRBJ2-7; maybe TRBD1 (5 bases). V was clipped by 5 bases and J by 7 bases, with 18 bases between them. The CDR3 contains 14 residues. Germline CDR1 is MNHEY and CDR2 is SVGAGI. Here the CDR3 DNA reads TGTGCCAGCAGTCAGAGGACAAGGGGCTGGGAGCAGTACTTC. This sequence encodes CASSQRTRGWEQYF.

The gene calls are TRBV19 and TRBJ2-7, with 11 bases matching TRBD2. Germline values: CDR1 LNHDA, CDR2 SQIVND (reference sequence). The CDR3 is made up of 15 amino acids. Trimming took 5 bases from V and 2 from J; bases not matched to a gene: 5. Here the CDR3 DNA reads TGTGCCAGTAGTGCTAGCGGGAGGACCACCTACGAGCAGTACTTC. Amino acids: CASSASGRTTYEQYF.

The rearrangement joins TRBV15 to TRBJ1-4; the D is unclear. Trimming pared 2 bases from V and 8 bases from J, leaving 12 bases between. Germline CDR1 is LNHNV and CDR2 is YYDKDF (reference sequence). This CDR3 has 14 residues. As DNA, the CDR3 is TGTGCCACCAGCAGACGGTTGGCGGGCGAAAAACTGTTTTTT. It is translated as CATSRRLAGEKLFF.

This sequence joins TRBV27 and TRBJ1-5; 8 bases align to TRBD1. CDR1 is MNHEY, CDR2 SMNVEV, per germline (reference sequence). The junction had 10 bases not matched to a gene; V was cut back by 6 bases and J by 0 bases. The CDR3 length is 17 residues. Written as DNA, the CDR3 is TGTGCCAGCAGCCAGGGGGCCGAGACCTATAGCAATCAGCCCCAGCATTTT. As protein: CASSQGAETYSNQPQHF.

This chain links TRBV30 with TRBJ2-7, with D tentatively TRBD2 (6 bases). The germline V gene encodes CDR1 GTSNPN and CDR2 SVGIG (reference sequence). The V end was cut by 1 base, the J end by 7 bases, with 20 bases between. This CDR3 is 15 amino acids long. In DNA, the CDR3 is TGTGCCTGGAGTGGGGAGGACCAAGGGGACCGGGAGCAGTACTTC. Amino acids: CAWSGEDQGDREQYF.

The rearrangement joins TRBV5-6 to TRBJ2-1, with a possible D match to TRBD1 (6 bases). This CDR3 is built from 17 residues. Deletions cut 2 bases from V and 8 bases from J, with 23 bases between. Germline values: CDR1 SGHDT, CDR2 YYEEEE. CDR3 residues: CASSFVAGTRSYDEQFF. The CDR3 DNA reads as TGTGCCAGCAGCTTCGTAGCCGGGACAAGATCATATGATGAGCAGTTCTTC. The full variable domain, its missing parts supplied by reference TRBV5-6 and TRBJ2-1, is DAGVTQSPTHLIKTRGQQVTLRCSPKSGHDTVSWYQQALGQGPQFIFQYYEEEERQRGNFPDRFSGHQFPNYSSELNVNALLLGDSALYLCASSFVAGTRSYDEQFFGPGTRLTVL.

CDR3 residues: CASSFLPSGDSGNTIYF. DNA of the CDR3: TGTGCCAGCAGTTTCCTCCCCTCAGGGGACTCTGGAAACACCATATATTTT. The chain couples TRBV28 to TRBJ1-3; D possibly corresponds to TRBD1 (6 bases). The CDR3 spans 17 residues. Trimming removed 3 bases at V and 0 bases at J, with 15 bases between. Germline V CDR1 and CDR2: MDHEN, SYDVKM. The whole variable domain, filled in from reference TRBV28 and TRBJ1-3, reads DVKVTQSSRYLVKRTGEKVFLECVQDMDHENMFWYRQDPGLGLRLIYFSYDVKMKEKGDIPEGYSVSREKKERFSLILESASTNQTSMYLCASSFLPSGDSGNTIYFGEGSWLTVV.

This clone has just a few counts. The CDR3 loop reads CASSLDREGEKLFF. CDR3 in DNA: TGTGCCAGCAGTTTGGACAGGGAGGGCGAAAAACTGTTTTTT. This sequence joins TRBV27 and TRBJ1-4; TRBD1 aligns across 8 bases. V lost 3 bases and J lost 8; bases outside the gene matches: 5. This CDR3 contains 14 residues. Germline loops: CDR1 MNHEY, CDR2 SMNVEV (reference sequence). Using reference TRBV27 and TRBJ1-4 for the parts outside the CDR3, the full variable domain is EAQVTQNPRYLITVTGKKLTVTCSQNMNHEYMSWYRQDPGLGLRQIYYSMNVEVTDKGDVPEGYKVSRKEKRNFPLILESPSPNQTSLYFCASSLDREGEKLFFGSGTQLSVL.

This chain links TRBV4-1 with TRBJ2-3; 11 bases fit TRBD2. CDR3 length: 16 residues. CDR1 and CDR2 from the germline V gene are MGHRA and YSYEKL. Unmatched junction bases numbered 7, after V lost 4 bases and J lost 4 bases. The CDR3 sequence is CASSRLSGRGSDTQYF. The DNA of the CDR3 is TGCGCCAGCAGCCGTCTTAGCGGGAGGGGTTCAGATACGCAGTATTTT.

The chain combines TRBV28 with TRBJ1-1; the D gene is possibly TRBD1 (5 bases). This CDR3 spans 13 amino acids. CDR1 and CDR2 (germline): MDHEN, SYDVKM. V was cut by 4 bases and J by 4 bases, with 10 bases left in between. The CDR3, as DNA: TGTGCCAGCAGTTCCAGGGTTGGCACTGAAGCTTTCTTT. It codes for CASSSRVGTEAFF.

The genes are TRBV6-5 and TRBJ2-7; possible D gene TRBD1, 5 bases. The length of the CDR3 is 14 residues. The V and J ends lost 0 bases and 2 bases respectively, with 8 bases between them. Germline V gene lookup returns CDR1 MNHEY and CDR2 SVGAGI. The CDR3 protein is CASSYSPGTYEQYF. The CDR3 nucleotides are TGTGCCAGCAGTTACTCTCCAGGGACCTACGAGCAGTACTTC.

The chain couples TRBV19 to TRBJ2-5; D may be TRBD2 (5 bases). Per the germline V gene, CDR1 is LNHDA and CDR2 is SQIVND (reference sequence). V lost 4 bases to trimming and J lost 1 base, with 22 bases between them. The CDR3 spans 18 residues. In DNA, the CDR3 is TGTGCCAGTAGTAGCGGGTTTACCCCCTATATCGCCCAAGAGACCCAGTACTTC. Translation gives CASSSGFTPYIAQETQYF.

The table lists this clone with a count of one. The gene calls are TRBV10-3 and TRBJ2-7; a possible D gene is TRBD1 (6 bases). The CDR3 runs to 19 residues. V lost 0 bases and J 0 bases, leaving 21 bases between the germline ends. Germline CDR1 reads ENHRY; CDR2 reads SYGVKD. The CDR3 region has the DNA TGTGCCATCAGTGAGTCTATTGGACAGCCCCCCTCGAGCTCCTACGAGCAGTACTTC. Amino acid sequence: CAISESIGQPPSSSYEQYF.

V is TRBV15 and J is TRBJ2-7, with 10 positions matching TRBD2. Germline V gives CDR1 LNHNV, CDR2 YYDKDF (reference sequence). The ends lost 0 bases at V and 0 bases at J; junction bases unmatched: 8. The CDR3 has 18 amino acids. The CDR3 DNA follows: TGTGCCACCAGCAGAGATGCTAGCGGGAGTCGGGGCTCCTACGAGCAGTACTTC. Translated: CATSRDASGSRGSYEQYF.

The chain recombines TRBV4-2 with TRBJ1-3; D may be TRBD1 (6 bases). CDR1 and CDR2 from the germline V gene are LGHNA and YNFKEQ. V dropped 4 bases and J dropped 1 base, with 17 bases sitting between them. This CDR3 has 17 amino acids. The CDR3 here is CASSLKTEGESGNTIYF. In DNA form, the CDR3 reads TGTGCCAGCAGCCTCAAAACAGAGGGGGAATCTGGAAACACCATATATTTT.

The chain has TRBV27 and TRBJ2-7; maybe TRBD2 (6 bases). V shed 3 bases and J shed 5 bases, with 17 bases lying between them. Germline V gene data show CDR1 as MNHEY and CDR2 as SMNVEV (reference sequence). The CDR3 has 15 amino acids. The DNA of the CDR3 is TGTGCCAGCAGTTTTTACCGTGCGGGAAGCAACGAGCAGTACTTC. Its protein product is CASSFYRAGSNEQYF.

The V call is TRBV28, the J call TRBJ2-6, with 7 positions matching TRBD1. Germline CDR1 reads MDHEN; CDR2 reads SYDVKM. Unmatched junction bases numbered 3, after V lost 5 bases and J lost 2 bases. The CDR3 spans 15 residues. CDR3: CASSPRGPGANVLTF. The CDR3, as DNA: TGTGCCAGCAGTCCGAGGGGGCCTGGGGCCAACGTCCTGACTTTC.

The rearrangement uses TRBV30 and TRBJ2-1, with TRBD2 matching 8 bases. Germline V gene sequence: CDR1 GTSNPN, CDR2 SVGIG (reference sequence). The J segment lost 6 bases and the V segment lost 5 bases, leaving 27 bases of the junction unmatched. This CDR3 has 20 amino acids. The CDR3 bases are TGTGCCTGGTCACCCGGCGTTGGGCTAGCGGGTCCTAGGCCAGCCAATGAGCAGTTCTTC. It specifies CAWSPGVGLAGPRPANEQFF.

CDR3 coding DNA: TGTGCCAGCAGCTCCAGGCGGGGGGACAGGGGGCCATACGAGCAGTACTTC. Translated: CASSSRRGDRGPYEQYF. The chain is built from TRBV7-8 and TRBJ2-7; 12 bases align to TRBD1. The CDR3 is 17 amino acids. Germline V gene data show CDR1 as SGHVS and CDR2 as FQNEAQ. V was pared by 4 bases and J by 4 bases, with 11 bases of the junction left unmatched.

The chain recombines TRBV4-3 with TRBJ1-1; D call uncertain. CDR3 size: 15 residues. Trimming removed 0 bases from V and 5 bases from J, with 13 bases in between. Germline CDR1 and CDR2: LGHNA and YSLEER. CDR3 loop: CASSQDNWRDTEAFF. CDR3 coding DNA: TGCGCCAGCAGCCAAGATAATTGGAGGGATACTGAAGCTTTCTTT.

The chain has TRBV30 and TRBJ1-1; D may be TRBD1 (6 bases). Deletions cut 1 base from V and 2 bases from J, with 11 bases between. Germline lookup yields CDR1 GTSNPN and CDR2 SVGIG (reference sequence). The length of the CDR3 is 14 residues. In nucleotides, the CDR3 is TGTGCCTGGAGTGCAGGGACACTTAACACTGAAGCTTTCTTT. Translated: CAWSAGTLNTEAFF.

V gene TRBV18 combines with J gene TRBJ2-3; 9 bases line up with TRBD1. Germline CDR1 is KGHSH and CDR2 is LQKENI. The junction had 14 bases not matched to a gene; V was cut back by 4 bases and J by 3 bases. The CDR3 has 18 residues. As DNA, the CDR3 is TGTGCCAGCTCACGACCGGACAGGGGCGTGGATCGGACAGATACGCAGTATTTT. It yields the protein CASSRPDRGVDRTDTQYF.

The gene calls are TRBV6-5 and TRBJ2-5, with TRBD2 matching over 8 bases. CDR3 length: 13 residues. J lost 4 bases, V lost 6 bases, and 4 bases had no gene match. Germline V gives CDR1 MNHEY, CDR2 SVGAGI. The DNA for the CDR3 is TGTGCCAGCAGCCCGGGGGGGCGAGAGACCCAGTACTTC. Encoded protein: CASSPGGRETQYF.

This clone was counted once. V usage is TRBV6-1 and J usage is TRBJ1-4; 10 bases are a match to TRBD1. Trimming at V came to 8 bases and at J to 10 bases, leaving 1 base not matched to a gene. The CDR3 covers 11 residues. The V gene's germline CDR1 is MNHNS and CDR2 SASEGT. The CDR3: CASRDRGKLFF. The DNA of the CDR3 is TGTGCCAGCCGGGACAGGGGAAAACTGTTTTTT.